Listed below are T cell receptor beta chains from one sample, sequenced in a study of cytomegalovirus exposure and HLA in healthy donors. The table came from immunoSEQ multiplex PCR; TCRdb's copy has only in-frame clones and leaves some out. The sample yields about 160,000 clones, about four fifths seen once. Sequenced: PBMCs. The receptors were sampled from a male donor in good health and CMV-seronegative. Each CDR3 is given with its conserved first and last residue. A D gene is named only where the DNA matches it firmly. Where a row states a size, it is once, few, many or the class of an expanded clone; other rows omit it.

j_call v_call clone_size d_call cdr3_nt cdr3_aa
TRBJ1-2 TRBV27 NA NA TGTGCCAGCAGAGACAGACGATCCTATGGCTACACCTTC CASRDRRSYGYTF
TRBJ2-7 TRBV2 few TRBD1 TGTGCCAGCTTCAGGAGACAGGGGGCCTCCGAGCAGTACTTC CASFRRQGASEQYF
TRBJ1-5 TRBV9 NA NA TGTGCCAGCAGCGCAACCGGGATCCGCAATCAGCCCCAGCATTTT CASSATGIRNQPQHF
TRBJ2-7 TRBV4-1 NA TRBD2 TGCGCCAGCAGCCAAGGGGGGGGCGAGCAGTACTTC CASSQGGGEQYF
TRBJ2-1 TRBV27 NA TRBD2 TGTGCCAGCAGTGAAACTAGCGCCACGTTTTACAATGAGCAGTTCTTC CASSETSATFYNEQFF
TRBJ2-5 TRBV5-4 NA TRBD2 TGTGCCAGCAGCTTGGGCGGGACTAGAGGAGAGACCCAGTACTTC CASSLGGTRGETQYF
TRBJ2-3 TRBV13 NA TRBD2 TGTGCCAGCAGCCCATTATGGCGGGGGGGCCGGCGCGGGGCAGATACGCAGTATTTT CASSPLWRGGRRGADTQYF
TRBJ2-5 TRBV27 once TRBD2 TGTGCCAGCAGTTTGGCGGGGGTTGGAGAGACCCAGTACTTC CASSLAGVGETQYF
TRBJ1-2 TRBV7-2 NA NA TGTGCCAGCAGCTTATACAGAATGGCCTATGGCTACACCTTC CASSLYRMAYGYTF
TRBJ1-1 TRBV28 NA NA TGTGCCAGCAGTGAGACCAGGAACATGAACACTGAAGCTTTCTTT CASSETRNMNTEAFF
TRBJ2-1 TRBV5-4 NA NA TGTGCCAGCAGCGGGTCCCGGGGGGCTGTGGACAATGAGCAGTTCTTC CASSGSRGAVDNEQFF
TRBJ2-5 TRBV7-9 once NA TGTGCCAGCAGCTCCCCACTAGTTTGGAAGACCCAGTACTTC CASSSPLVWKTQYF
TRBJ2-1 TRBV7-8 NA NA TGTGCCAGCACCGCCCGGACGGGGATTGAGCAGTTCTTC CASTARTGIEQFF
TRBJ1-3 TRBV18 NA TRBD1 TGTGCCAGCTCACGAAAGCAGGGGGCTGGAAACACCATATATTTT CASSRKQGAGNTIYF
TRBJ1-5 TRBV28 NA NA TGTGCCAGCAGTTCGGTCCAGGGTTCGCAGCCCCAGCATTTT CASSSVQGSQPQHF
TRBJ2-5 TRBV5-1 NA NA TGCGCCAGCAGTTTGCGGTTGGGGCCGAGAGAGACCCAGTACTTC CASSLRLGPRETQYF
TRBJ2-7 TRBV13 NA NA TGTGCCAGCAGCTTCGTGCGGTCGGGGGAGCAGTACTTC CASSFVRSGEQYF
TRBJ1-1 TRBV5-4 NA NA TGTGCCAGCAGCTCAGACAGAATGAACACTGAAGCTTTCTTT CASSSDRMNTEAFF
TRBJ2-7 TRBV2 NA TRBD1 TGTGCCAGCAAAGGACAGGGGGCCTACGAGCAGTACTTC CASKGQGAYEQYF
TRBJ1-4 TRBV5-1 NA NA TGCGCCAGCAGCTTGGTCGACGGGAGGCATGAAAAACTGTTTTTT CASSLVDGRHEKLFF
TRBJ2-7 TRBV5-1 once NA TGCGCCAGCAGCTTGACAGGGAATGCCTACGAGCAGTACTTC CASSLTGNAYEQYF
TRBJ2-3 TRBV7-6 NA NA TGTGCCAGCAGCCCCCTGGGTAGCGGTCGTACAGATACGCAGTATTTT CASSPLGSGRTDTQYF
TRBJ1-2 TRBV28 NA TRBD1 TGTGCCAGTCGACAGGGCGGGAATCCCAACTATGGCTACACCTTC CASRQGGNPNYGYTF
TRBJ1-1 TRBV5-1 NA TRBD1 TGCGCCAGCAGCCCCGTCGGGACAGGGGGCGGGACTGAAGCTTTCTTT CASSPVGTGGGTEAFF